Described below is a single TCR beta chain sequence and its context. Its target is not known. The sample comes from a study of cytomegalovirus exposure and HLA in healthy donors. Study details: Around 85 million unique TCRs from HLA-typed donors were held in an early data release.

PCR used 60 Vbeta primers and 13 Jbeta primers. Per the original methods: In a later analysis, approximately 80 million unique TCR beta chains included roughly 11 million shared by two or more donors. The table came from immunoSEQ multiplex PCR; TCRdb's copy has only in-frame clones and leaves some out. V, J and clone size are taken as reported in that table, and D and trimming were inferred from the DNA itself. There are over 100,000 clones in the sample; roughly 80% occur only once, and 2.1% lies in the top ten. Study-wide results and caveats: There were a few CMV-associated chains whose specificity for CMV antigens was confirmed in vitro.

The CDR3 runs 15 residues. Per the germline V gene, CDR1 is LNHNV and CDR2 is YYDKDF (reference sequence). Trimming at V came to 7 bases and at J to 2 bases, leaving 6 bases not matched to a gene. The source material was PBMCs. The receptor comes from a man younger than 45 in good health and CMV-seronegative. V gene TRBV15 combines with J gene TRBJ2-3; 10 bases fit TRBD2. DNA for the CDR3: TGTGCCACCAAGGCTAGCGGGGGTTACACAGATACGCAGTATTTT. Protein product: CATKASGGYTDTQYF.